This T cell receptor beta chain was identified in a study of cytomegalovirus exposure and HLA in healthy donors (dated by TCRdb to 2015 to 2018). About the study as a whole: According to a later analysis, the roughly 120 validation repertoires were produced on the same platform as the approximately 610 repertoires of the first cohort. The aim of the study was to test whether cataloging public T cell receptors could identify signatures of past pathogen exposure. A separate validation cohort of 90 to 150 different subjects was used in addition to the approximately 640-subject first cohort. The study combined high-throughput TCR immunosequencing, statistical association of individual TCRs with disease status, and machine learning to predict cytomegalovirus infection status.

The investigation overall reported the following: Most TCR sequences were observed very rarely across donors, whereas some public TCRs were present in many individuals. A total of 164 TCR beta chains were listed by the study as associated with cytomegalovirus. The validation cohort had no HLA typing available for a later analysis, so co-occurrence within that cohort was assessed over all 120 or so repertoires. A later analysis found that TCRs clustered in the first cohort also tended to co-occur in the approximately 120 validation repertoires, with approximately 95% of cluster scores above 0. It was suggested by the authors that the approach could potentially be generalized to other disease states and immunological phenotypes. Cytomegalovirus status was reported to be diagnosed by the classifier with high specificity and sensitivity in both the original and validation cohorts. Three of the identified cytomegalovirus-associated TCR beta chains were confirmed in vitro to be specific for cytomegalovirus antigens.

Receptor libraries were prepared by the immunoSEQ multiplex PCR assay. On the authors' methods: A statistical classification framework was developed to diagnose cytomegalovirus status using the catalog of TCR beta chain sequences. TCRdb stores this immuneACCESS table with in-frame sequences only. Part of the clones is absent; in the studies checked, under half of the shortfall reflects unresolved V genes, and no reason is known for the rest. The V and J calls and the clone size are those of that table, but D and trimming were determined from the DNA. This sample is represented by under 75,000 clones; around 97% of them were singletons. Of the sample, about 1.5% is held by the ten largest clones. The donors were included in the validation cohort of roughly 130 subjects, a group kept apart from the roughly 670-subject first cohort. Sequences LGHNA (CDR1) and YNFKEQ (CDR2) are obtained from the germline V gene. The trim is 0 bases for V and 5 bases for J, with a gap of 19 bases between the germline ends. Taken from cysteine to phenylalanine, the CDR3 has 17 residues. Of the read, only the CDR3 DNA is kept; its 51 bases are in frame from base 1.

In the case of this clone: Its antigen specificity is not known. No base qualities exist here, and no much larger clone lies one base off it.

The receptor chain draws on TRBV4-2 and TRBJ2-5; possibly the D gene is TRBD1, per 6 matching bases. The TCR was taken from a woman aged 18-29 years in good health and CMV-seropositive. The sequencing input was PBMCs. The nucleotides read TGTGCCAGCAGCCAAGATTTAGGTAGGGGGATGATTGAGACCCAGTACTTC. Its product reads: CASSQDLGRGMIETQYF.